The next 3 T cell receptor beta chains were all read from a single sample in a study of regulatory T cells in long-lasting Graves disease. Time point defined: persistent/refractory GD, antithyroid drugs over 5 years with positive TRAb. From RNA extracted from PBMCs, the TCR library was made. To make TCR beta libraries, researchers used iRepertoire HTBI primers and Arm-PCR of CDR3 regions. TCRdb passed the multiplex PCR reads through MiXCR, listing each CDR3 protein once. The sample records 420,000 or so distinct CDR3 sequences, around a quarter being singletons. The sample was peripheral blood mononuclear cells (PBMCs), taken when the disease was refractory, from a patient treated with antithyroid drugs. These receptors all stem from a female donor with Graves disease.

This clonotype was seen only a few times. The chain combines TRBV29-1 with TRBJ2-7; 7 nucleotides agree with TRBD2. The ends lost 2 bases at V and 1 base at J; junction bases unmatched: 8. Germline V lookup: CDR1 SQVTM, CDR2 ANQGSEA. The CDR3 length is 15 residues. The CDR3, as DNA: TGCAGCGTTGAATCCCCTAGCGGCAAATCCTACGAGCAGTACTTC. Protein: CSVESPSGKSYEQYF.

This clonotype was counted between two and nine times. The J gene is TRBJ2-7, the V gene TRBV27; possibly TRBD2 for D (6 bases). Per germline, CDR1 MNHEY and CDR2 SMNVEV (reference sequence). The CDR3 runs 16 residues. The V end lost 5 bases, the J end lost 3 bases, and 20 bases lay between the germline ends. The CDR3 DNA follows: TGTGCCAGCAGTGCCGGGGTACCCGGGACTGGCTACGAGCAGTACTTC. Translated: CASSAGVPGTGYEQYF.

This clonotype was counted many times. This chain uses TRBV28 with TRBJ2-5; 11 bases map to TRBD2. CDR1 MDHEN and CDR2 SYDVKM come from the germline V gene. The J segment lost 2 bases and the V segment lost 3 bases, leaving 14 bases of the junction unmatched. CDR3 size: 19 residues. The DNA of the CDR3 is TGTGCCAGCAGTTTGGAACTAGCGGGAGTCCACGGACTTCAAGAGACCCAGTACTTC. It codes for CASSLELAGVHGLQETQYF. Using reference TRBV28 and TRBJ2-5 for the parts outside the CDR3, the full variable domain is DVKVTQSSRYLVKRTGEKVFLECVQDMDHENMFWYRQDPGLGLRLIYFSYDVKMKEKGDIPEGYSVSREKKERFSLILESASTNQTSMYLCASSLELAGVHGLQETQYFGPGTRLLVL.